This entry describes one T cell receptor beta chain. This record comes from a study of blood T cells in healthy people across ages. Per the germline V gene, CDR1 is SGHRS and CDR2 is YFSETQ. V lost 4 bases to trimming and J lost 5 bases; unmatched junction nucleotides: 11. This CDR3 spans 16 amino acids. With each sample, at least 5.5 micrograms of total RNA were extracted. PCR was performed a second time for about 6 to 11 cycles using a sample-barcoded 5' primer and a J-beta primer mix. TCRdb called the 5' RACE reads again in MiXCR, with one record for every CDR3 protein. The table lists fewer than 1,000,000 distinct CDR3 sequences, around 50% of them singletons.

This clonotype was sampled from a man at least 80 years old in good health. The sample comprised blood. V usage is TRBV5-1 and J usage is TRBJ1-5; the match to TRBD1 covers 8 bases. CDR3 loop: CASSATGTGDYQPQHF. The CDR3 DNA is TGCGCCAGCAGCGCGACCGGGACAGGTGATTATCAGCCCCAGCATTTT.